A selection of T cell receptor beta chains follows, all from one sample in a study of cytomegalovirus exposure and HLA in healthy donors. Produced via immunoSEQ multiplex PCR; TCRdb's table is partial and in-frame only. The table shows approximately 210,000 clones, with around 87% occurring only once. The sample was PBMCs. The receptors were sampled from a man in his thirties or forties in good health and CMV-seronegative. Each CDR3 is given with its conserved first and last residue. Each record gives: clone size, D gene, V gene, J gene, CDR3 protein, CDR3 DNA. D genes are given only for firm matches. Expanded clones are given a class, and other clones once, few, many or no size at all.

clone_size: -; d_call: TRBD1; v_call: TRBV5-8; j_call: TRBJ1-1; cdr3_aa: CASLTGFTEAFF; cdr3_nt: TGTGCCAGCTTGACAGGGTTCACTGAAGCTTTCTTT
clone_size: -; d_call: TRBD1; v_call: TRBV6-6; j_call: TRBJ2-7; cdr3_aa: CASSYLGQGTYEQYF; cdr3_nt: TGTGCCAGCAGTTACTTGGGACAGGGGACCTACGAGCAGTACTTC
clone_size: -; d_call: -; v_call: TRBV5-4; j_call: TRBJ2-2; cdr3_aa: CASSYQTGELFF; cdr3_nt: TGTGCCAGCAGCTATCAGACCGGGGAGCTGTTTTTT
clone_size: once; d_call: -; v_call: TRBV30; j_call: TRBJ2-6; cdr3_aa: CAWRTRVSGANVLTF; cdr3_nt: TGTGCCTGGAGGACTCGGGTCTCTGGGGCCAACGTCCTGACTTTC
clone_size: -; d_call: -; v_call: TRBV4-3; j_call: TRBJ2-1; cdr3_aa: CASSGGAARLQYEQFF; cdr3_nt: TGCGCCAGCAGCGGAGGGGCCGCCCGATTACAATATGAGCAGTTCTTC
clone_size: -; d_call: -; v_call: TRBV28; j_call: TRBJ2-5; cdr3_aa: CASNTGSETQYF; cdr3_nt: TGTGCCAGCAACACGGGTTCGGAGACCCAGTACTTC
clone_size: -; d_call: -; v_call: TRBV25-1; j_call: TRBJ2-3; cdr3_aa: CASSERPGVERDTQYF; cdr3_nt: TGTGCCAGCAGTGAACGGCCAGGGGTAGAGAGAGATACGCAGTATTTT
clone_size: -; d_call: TRBD1; v_call: TRBV9; j_call: TRBJ1-2; cdr3_aa: CASSVGRGVSYGYTF; cdr3_nt: TGTGCCAGCAGCGTAGGCAGGGGGGTAAGCTATGGCTACACCTTC
clone_size: -; d_call: -; v_call: TRBV5-4; j_call: TRBJ2-4; cdr3_aa: CASSRGRENIQYF; cdr3_nt: TGTGCCAGCAGCCGAGGCAGGGAAAACATTCAGTACTTC
clone_size: -; d_call: TRBD2; v_call: TRBV5-6; j_call: TRBJ2-7; cdr3_aa: CASSWRRLADSTYEQYF; cdr3_nt: TGTGCCAGCAGCTGGCGCCGACTAGCGGATTCGACATACGAGCAGTACTTC
clone_size: few; d_call: -; v_call: TRBV14; j_call: TRBJ2-5; cdr3_aa: CASSQGLRETQYF; cdr3_nt: TGTGCCAGCAGCCAGGGACTGAGGGAGACCCAGTACTTC
clone_size: -; d_call: -; v_call: TRBV6-6; j_call: TRBJ1-1; cdr3_aa: CATGSTGMNTEAFF; cdr3_nt: TGTGCTACAGGGAGTACAGGGATGAACACTGAAGCTTTCTTT
clone_size: -; d_call: -; v_call: TRBV21-1; j_call: TRBJ1-6; cdr3_aa: CASSKEWGLSNNSPLHF; cdr3_nt: TGTGCCAGCAGCAAAGAGTGGGGGCTTAGTAATAATTCACCCCTCCACTTT
clone_size: -; d_call: -; v_call: TRBV5-1; j_call: TRBJ2-1; cdr3_aa: CASSSRTSQYNEQFF; cdr3_nt: TGCGCCAGCAGCTCCCGGACAAGCCAGTACAATGAGCAGTTCTTC
clone_size: -; d_call: -; v_call: TRBV2; j_call: TRBJ2-3; cdr3_aa: CASSEPGLSTDTQYF; cdr3_nt: TGTGCCAGCAGTGAGCCAGGGCTAAGCACAGATACGCAGTATTTT
clone_size: -; d_call: TRBD1; v_call: TRBV7-2; j_call: TRBJ1-4; cdr3_aa: CASSPSGGRSSEKLFF; cdr3_nt: TGTGCCAGCAGCCCATCAGGGGGCAGGAGTAGTGAAAAACTGTTTTTT
clone_size: once; d_call: -; v_call: TRBV19; j_call: TRBJ2-5; cdr3_aa: CASSAPGGTQETQYF; cdr3_nt: TGTGCCAGTAGTGCCCCCGGCGGGACCCAAGAGACCCAGTACTTC
clone_size: -; d_call: -; v_call: TRBV28; j_call: TRBJ2-7; cdr3_aa: CASSLSRRTYEQYF; cdr3_nt: TGTGCCAGCAGTTTAAGTCGCAGAACCTACGAGCAGTACTTC
clone_size: few; d_call: -; v_call: TRBV28; j_call: TRBJ1-2; cdr3_aa: CASTPPKPTGYGYTF; cdr3_nt: TGTGCCAGCACCCCTCCTAAACCTACGGGCTATGGCTACACCTTC
clone_size: -; d_call: TRBD1; v_call: TRBV25-1; j_call: TRBJ1-1; cdr3_aa: CATGTGSRAFF; cdr3_nt: TGTGCCACCGGGACAGGGAGCCGAGCTTTCTTT
clone_size: once; d_call: -; v_call: TRBV7-9; j_call: TRBJ2-2; cdr3_aa: CASTPLPGNPAGELFF; cdr3_nt: TGTGCCAGCACCCCGCTGCCGGGGAACCCGGCCGGGGAGCTGTTTTTT
clone_size: once; d_call: TRBD2; v_call: TRBV5-1; j_call: TRBJ2-1; cdr3_aa: CASSGVAGGPSEQFF; cdr3_nt: TGCGCCAGCAGCGGGGTAGCGGGAGGGCCGAGTGAGCAGTTCTTC
clone_size: -; d_call: -; v_call: TRBV7-2; j_call: TRBJ2-5; cdr3_aa: CASSLAGLGETQYF; cdr3_nt: TGTGCCAGCAGCTTAGCGGGGCTGGGGGAGACCCAGTACTTC
clone_size: -; d_call: TRBD2; v_call: TRBV4-3; j_call: TRBJ2-1; cdr3_aa: CASSQDPPGLAVNEQFF; cdr3_nt: TGCGCCAGCAGCCAAGATCCGCCGGGACTAGCGGTCAATGAGCAGTTCTTC
clone_size: -; d_call: TRBD1; v_call: TRBV5-1; j_call: TRBJ1-2; cdr3_aa: CASSLDGTAGYTF; cdr3_nt: TGCGCCAGCAGCTTGGATGGGACAGCCGGCTACACCTTC
clone_size: once; d_call: TRBD1; v_call: TRBV4-1; j_call: TRBJ2-2; cdr3_aa: CASRQGSLNTGELFF; cdr3_nt: TGCGCCAGCAGACAGGGGTCCCTGAACACCGGGGAGCTGTTTTTT
clone_size: -; d_call: -; v_call: TRBV6-5; j_call: TRBJ2-3; cdr3_aa: CASSYSRGWDTQYF; cdr3_nt: TGTGCCAGCAGTTACTCGAGGGGGTGGGATACGCAGTATTTT
clone_size: -; d_call: TRBD1; v_call: TRBV28; j_call: TRBJ2-2; cdr3_aa: CASSAGQGDTGELFF; cdr3_nt: TGTGCCAGCAGCGCGGGACAGGGGGACACCGGGGAGCTGTTTTTT
clone_size: -; d_call: -; v_call: TRBV28; j_call: TRBJ1-6; cdr3_aa: CASSFFSSYNSPLHF; cdr3_nt: TGTGCCAGCAGTTTTTTTAGCTCCTATAATTCACCCCTCCACTTT
clone_size: -; d_call: -; v_call: TRBV10-3; j_call: TRBJ2-3; cdr3_aa: CAISEQTSQGTDTQYF; cdr3_nt: TGTGCCATCAGTGAGCAGACTAGTCAGGGCACAGATACGCAGTATTTT
clone_size: -; d_call: -; v_call: TRBV4-1; j_call: TRBJ1-1; cdr3_aa: CASSQDFGPLNTEAFF; cdr3_nt: TGCGCCAGCAGCCAAGATTTTGGGCCGCTGAACACTGAAGCTTTCTTT
clone_size: -; d_call: TRBD1; v_call: TRBV19; j_call: TRBJ2-1; cdr3_aa: CASGRQGSYNEQFF; cdr3_nt: TGTGCCAGTGGTAGACAGGGCTCCTACAATGAGCAGTTCTTC
clone_size: -; d_call: -; v_call: TRBV14; j_call: TRBJ1-1; cdr3_aa: CASSQLRVLNTEAFF; cdr3_nt: TGTGCCAGCAGCCAATTGAGGGTATTGAACACTGAAGCTTTCTTT
clone_size: -; d_call: -; v_call: TRBV5-1; j_call: TRBJ2-1; cdr3_aa: CASSLEIAASNNEQFF; cdr3_nt: TGCGCCAGCAGCTTGGAAATAGCGGCCTCTAACAATGAGCAGTTCTTC
clone_size: -; d_call: TRBD2; v_call: TRBV28; j_call: TRBJ2-1; cdr3_aa: CASSLRTSGYNEQFF; cdr3_nt: TGTGCCAGCAGTTTGCGGACTAGCGGTTACAATGAGCAGTTCTTC
clone_size: -; d_call: -; v_call: TRBV9; j_call: TRBJ2-2; cdr3_aa: CASSVRSVNTGELFF; cdr3_nt: TGTGCCAGCAGCGTTCGCAGCGTTAACACCGGGGAGCTGTTTTTT
clone_size: -; d_call: -; v_call: TRBV6-1; j_call: TRBJ2-3; cdr3_aa: CASRMGGFKDTQYF; cdr3_nt: TGTGCCAGCCGGATGGGGGGATTTAAAGATACGCAGTATTTT
clone_size: -; d_call: -; v_call: TRBV11-3; j_call: TRBJ2-1; cdr3_aa: CASSSGLYNEQFF; cdr3_nt: TGTGCCAGCAGCTCGGGGTTGTACAATGAGCAGTTCTTC
clone_size: -; d_call: TRBD1; v_call: TRBV5-8; j_call: TRBJ1-5; cdr3_aa: CASSRGDRVRQPQHF; cdr3_nt: TGTGCCAGCAGCCGAGGGGACAGGGTAAGGCAGCCCCAGCATTTT
clone_size: -; d_call: -; v_call: TRBV27; j_call: TRBJ1-4; cdr3_aa: CASSSGLINEKLFF; cdr3_nt: TGTGCCAGCAGTTCCGGACTGATTAATGAAAAACTGTTTTTT
clone_size: few; d_call: -; v_call: TRBV4-3; j_call: TRBJ1-1; cdr3_aa: CASSHTTRGSLPSEAFF; cdr3_nt: TGCGCCAGCAGCCACACTACCAGGGGCTCTTTACCCTCTGAAGCTTTCTTT
clone_size: -; d_call: TRBD1; v_call: TRBV7-9; j_call: TRBJ1-3; cdr3_aa: CASSEPGQPAGNTIYF; cdr3_nt: TGTGCCAGCAGCGAGCCGGGACAGCCGGCCGGAAACACCATATATTTT
clone_size: -; d_call: -; v_call: TRBV4-2; j_call: TRBJ2-7; cdr3_aa: CASSPQARTAPSYEQYF; cdr3_nt: TGTGCCAGCAGCCCCCAGGCAAGGACTGCACCCTCCTACGAGCAGTACTTC
clone_size: -; d_call: -; v_call: TRBV19; j_call: TRBJ2-2; cdr3_aa: CASRTPGTHTGELFF; cdr3_nt: TGTGCCAGTAGAACCCCCGGGACACACACCGGGGAGCTGTTTTTT
clone_size: -; d_call: TRBD1; v_call: TRBV7-8; j_call: TRBJ1-5; cdr3_aa: CASSFIDRGSNQPQHF; cdr3_nt: TGTGCCAGCAGCTTTATTGACAGGGGATCGAATCAGCCCCAGCATTTT
clone_size: -; d_call: -; v_call: TRBV2; j_call: TRBJ2-6; cdr3_aa: CASSPQGAGANGLTF; cdr3_nt: TGTGCCAGCAGCCCACAGGGAGCTGGGGCCAACGGCCTGACTTTC
clone_size: -; d_call: -; v_call: TRBV5-5; j_call: TRBJ2-1; cdr3_aa: CASSLAQGVNGQFF; cdr3_nt: TGTGCCAGCAGCTTGGCCCAAGGGGTTAATGGGCAGTTCTTC
clone_size: -; d_call: -; v_call: TRBV7-2; j_call: TRBJ1-3; cdr3_aa: CASSPAGSGNTIYF; cdr3_nt: TGTGCCAGCAGCCCCGCAGGTTCTGGAAACACCATATATTTT
clone_size: once; d_call: -; v_call: TRBV5-1; j_call: TRBJ2-7; cdr3_aa: CASSPDFYEQYF; cdr3_nt: TGCGCCAGCAGCCCGGACTTCTACGAGCAGTACTTC
clone_size: -; d_call: -; v_call: TRBV29-1; j_call: TRBJ1-1; cdr3_aa: CSVALNAGATEAFF; cdr3_nt: TGCAGCGTTGCCCTAAATGCGGGAGCGACAGAAGCTTTCTTT
clone_size: -; d_call: -; v_call: TRBV5-1; j_call: TRBJ2-2; cdr3_aa: CASSLSSGQAELFF; cdr3_nt: TGCGCCAGCAGCCTTTCGAGTGGTCAGGCGGAGCTGTTTTTT
clone_size: -; d_call: -; v_call: TRBV27; j_call: TRBJ2-1; cdr3_aa: CASSFRGSYNEQFF; cdr3_nt: TGTGCCAGCAGTTTCCGGGGCTCCTACAATGAGCAGTTCTTC
clone_size: -; d_call: -; v_call: TRBV20-1; j_call: TRBJ2-7; cdr3_aa: CSATHYEQYF; cdr3_nt: TGCAGTGCCACACACTACGAGCAGTACTTC
clone_size: -; d_call: TRBD2; v_call: TRBV5-1; j_call: TRBJ2-3; cdr3_aa: CASSPPRAGGVTDTQYF; cdr3_nt: TGCGCCAGCAGCCCCCCTCGGGCGGGAGGGGTTACAGATACGCAGTATTTT
clone_size: -; d_call: TRBD2; v_call: TRBV30; j_call: TRBJ2-5; cdr3_aa: CAWSVGTSGQETQYF; cdr3_nt: TGTGCCTGGAGTGTGGGGACTAGCGGCCAAGAGACCCAGTACTTC
clone_size: -; d_call: -; v_call: TRBV27; j_call: TRBJ2-7; cdr3_aa: CASNTQNGDEQYF; cdr3_nt: TGTGCCAGCAATACTCAAAATGGTGACGAGCAGTACTTC
clone_size: -; d_call: TRBD1; v_call: TRBV28; j_call: TRBJ2-7; cdr3_aa: CASSHRDRPYEQYF; cdr3_nt: TGTGCCAGCAGTCACCGGGACAGGCCCTACGAGCAGTACTTC
clone_size: -; d_call: -; v_call: TRBV6-5; j_call: TRBJ1-1; cdr3_aa: CASTRPGGGNTEAFF; cdr3_nt: TGTGCCAGCACCCGACCCGGGGGAGGGAACACTGAAGCTTTCTTT
clone_size: -; d_call: -; v_call: TRBV9; j_call: TRBJ2-6; cdr3_aa: CASSVGLSGANVLTF; cdr3_nt: TGTGCCAGCAGCGTAGGGCTCTCTGGGGCCAACGTCCTGACTTTC
clone_size: few; d_call: -; v_call: TRBV5-1; j_call: TRBJ2-6; cdr3_aa: CASSLGSTGANVLTF; cdr3_nt: TGCGCCAGCAGCCTAGGGAGTACTGGGGCCAACGTCCTGACTTTC